What follows are 5 T cell receptor beta chains derived from one specimen sequenced in a study of T-cell reconstitution after alpha-beta-depleted transplantation in children. Unique molecular identifiers were used to barcode this TCRbeta library. TCRdb fed the PCR reads into MiXCR, producing one record per CDR3 protein. The sample contains around 370,000 distinct CDR3 sequences, 9% to 12% of which appear only once. Sequenced material: PBMCs from the stem cell graft donor, taken from the stem cell graft. The origin of the receptors is a human donor who donated a stem cell graft to a child with acute lymphoblastic leukemia.

This clonotype was counted ten times or more. Written as DNA, the CDR3 is TGCGCCAGCAGCCAAGAATGGGGGCGCAGCAATCAGCCCCAGCATTTT. Its protein is CASSQEWGRSNQPQHF. This chain joins TRBV4-3 and TRBJ1-5; D might be TRBD1 (6 bases). Trimming took 0 bases from V and 1 from J, leaving 10 bases between them. The CDR3 runs to 16 residues. CDR1 is LGHNA, CDR2 YSLEER, per germline.

In its sample, this clonotype was seen a few times. The rearrangement links TRBV20-1 to TRBJ2-5; 10 bases line up with TRBD2. Germline CDR1 and CDR2: DFQATT and SNEGSKA (reference sequence). The V gene end was trimmed by 6 bases and the J gene end by 1 base; junction bases not matched to a gene: 8. The CDR3 length is 15 residues. The DNA of the CDR3 is TGCAGTGCCGGAGGACTAGCGGAGATCCAAGAGACCCAGTACTTC. Protein product: CSAGGLAEIQETQYF.

This clonotype was detected ten times or more. J is TRBJ2-2 and V is TRBV28; D could derive from TRBD1 or TRBD2 (6 bases each). Deletions cut 1 base from V and 5 bases from J, with 23 bases between. This CDR3 spans 19 amino acids. In germline, CDR1 is MDHEN, CDR2 SYDVKM. CDR3 residues: CASSLFQVSGARRTGELFF. The CDR3 DNA reads TGTGCCAGCAGTTTATTTCAGGTTTCGGGGGCAAGAAGGACCGGGGAGCTGTTTTTT. The full variable domain, in which reference TRBV28 and TRBJ2-2 provide the parts outside the CDR3, is DVKVTQSSRYLVKRTGEKVFLECVQDMDHENMFWYRQDPGLGLRLIYFSYDVKMKEKGDIPEGYSVSREKKERFSLILESASTNQTSMYLCASSLFQVSGARRTGELFFGEGSRLTVL.

This clonotype was counted many times. V usage is TRBV12-3 or TRBV12-4 and J usage is TRBJ2-7, with 7 bases aligning to TRBD2. This CDR3 contains 15 residues. The ends lost 3 bases at V and 6 bases at J; junction bases unmatched: 11. In DNA, the CDR3 is TGTGCCAGCAGTTTCGCAGTGGGGAGGGGATCCGAGCAGTACTTC. Its protein product is CASSFAVGRGSEQYF.

This clonotype was seen a handful of times. V usage is TRBV30 and J usage is TRBJ2-1; TRBD2 aligns across 7 bases. Per germline, CDR1 GTSNPN and CDR2 SVGIG (reference sequence). The V segment lost 1 base and the J segment 13 bases; nucleotides outside the gene matches: 7. The CDR3 has 12 residues. The chain's CDR3 is CAWSGSGRAQFF. As DNA, the CDR3 is TGTGCCTGGAGTGGGAGTGGGAGGGCTCAGTTCTTC.